The 5 T cell receptor beta chains below all came from one sample that was sequenced in a study of T cells in Graves' hyperthyroidism and ophthalmopathy. Amplification targeted TCR beta CDR3 regions from RNA transcripts. TCR CDR3 underwent first-round RT-PCR with the HTBI primer set. TCRdb used MiXCR to reprocess the multiplex PCR reads, holding one entry per CDR3 protein. The sample lists around 390,000 distinct CDR3 sequences, roughly 15% occurring once. The specimen was blood. These receptors all come from a woman in her thirties with Graves' ophthalmopathy.

In this sample, this clonotype turned up many times. The rearrangement joins TRBV10-2 to TRBJ2-3, with 7 bases that match TRBD2. V was pared by 6 bases and J by 8 bases, with 8 bases of the junction left unmatched. The CDR3 contains 13 residues. Germline CDR1 WSHSY, CDR2 SAAADI. The CDR3 reads CASRERTRATQYF. The CDR3 DNA follows: TGCGCCAGCAGGGAAAGGACTAGAGCTACGCAGTATTTT.

This clonotype has more than one count but fewer than ten. The chain recombines TRBV2 with TRBJ1-2; 8 bases are a match to TRBD1. The germline gives CDR1 SNHLY, CDR2 FYNNEI. The CDR3 runs 17 residues. Trimming cost V 4 bases and J 7 bases; bases outside gene matches: 17. The CDR3 DNA sequence: TGTGCCAGCAGTGCGAATCCTCCCCTGGACAGGGTTGGTGGCTACACCTTC. As protein: CASSANPPLDRVGGYTF. The full variable domain, in which reference TRBV2 and TRBJ1-2 provide the parts outside the CDR3, is EPEVTQTPSHQVTQMGQEVILRCVPISNHLYFYWYRQILGQKVEFLVSFYNNEISEKSEIFDDQFSVERPDGSNFTLKIRSTKLEDSAMYFCASSANPPLDRVGGYTFGSGTRLTVV.

This clonotype was detected many times. V gene TRBV18 combines with J gene TRBJ1-5, with 8 bases lining up with TRBD1. Germline assignment: CDR1 KGHSH and CDR2 LQKENI. CDR3 size: 14 residues. V was pared by 6 bases and J by 7 bases, with 8 bases of the junction left unmatched. CDR3 coding DNA: TGTGCCAGCTCTCTCACAGGGGGTGCGCAGCCCCAGCATTTT. It yields the protein CASSLTGGAQPQHF.

This clonotype came up many times. V is TRBV5-1 and J is TRBJ1-1; D not resolved. The CDR3 spans 12 residues. Germline CDR1 and CDR2: SGHRS and YFSETQ. The ends were cut back, 0 bases at V and 3 bases at J, with 3 bases in the middle. The DNA of the CDR3 is TGCGCCAGCAGCTTGGTGGACACTGAAGCTTTCTTT. As protein: CASSLVDTEAFF.

This clonotype was recorded at least ten times. V and J are TRBV28 and TRBJ1-2; no reliable D call. The CDR3 consists of 14 residues. The germline V gene has CDR1 MDHEN and CDR2 SYDVKM. Trimming removed 7 bases at V and 8 bases at J, with 20 bases between. CDR3 sequence (DNA): TGTGCCAGCATATCGCCTGGGGTGGTAGACGGCTACACCTTC. This codes for CASISPGVVDGYTF.